Shown below are 2 T cell receptor beta chains from a single sample sequenced in a study of cytomegalovirus exposure and HLA in healthy donors. Researchers ran the PCR with 60 Vbeta and 13 Jbeta primers. Sequencing used immunoSEQ multiplex PCR; TCRdb keeps in-frame clones, though not all of them. The sample includes roughly 140,000 clones, roughly 80% of them seen just once. What was sequenced was PBMCs. The receptors shown here come from a male donor in good health and CMV-seronegative.

This clone showed up just once. Other DNA sequences in this sample translate to the same CDR3. The gene calls are TRBV30 and TRBJ2-7; D possibly corresponds to TRBD1 (5 bases). The germline V and J ends were trimmed by 1 base and 6 bases, with 10 bases remaining between them. Germline CDR1 reads GTSNPN; CDR2 reads SVGIG (reference sequence). The CDR3 is 12 residues long. The CDR3 sequence: CAWSAQGSEQYF. The CDR3 nucleotides read TGTGCCTGGAGTGCGCAGGGATCCGAGCAGTACTTC.

The chain couples TRBV6-5 to TRBJ2-2; D is perhaps TRBD2 (6 bases). Per germline, CDR1 MNHEY and CDR2 SVGAGI. The V and J ends lost 0 bases and 7 bases respectively, with 15 bases between them. This CDR3 region has 16 residues. The CDR3 here is CASSYSYGRFGGELFF. The DNA of the CDR3 is TGTGCCAGCAGTTACTCGTACGGGAGATTTGGCGGGGAGCTGTTTTTT.